Shown below are 2 T cell receptor beta chains from a single sample sequenced in a study of blood T cells in healthy people across ages. Primers used in a second PCR of about 6 to 11 cycles were a sample-barcoded 5' primer and a J-beta primer mix. TCRdb reprocessed the 5' RACE reads via MiXCR and lists one record per CDR3 protein. The data show approximately 800,000 distinct CDR3 sequences, roughly 60% seen once. The specimen was blood. All receptors come from a man younger than 40 in good health.

V usage is TRBV14 and J usage is TRBJ2-7, with D perhaps matching TRBD1 (6 bases). With 2 bases removed from V and 4 bases from J, the gap between germline ends came to 15 bases. CDR1 SGHDN and CDR2 FVKESK come from the germline V gene. The CDR3 spans 15 residues. The CDR3 DNA sequence: TGTGCCAGCAGCCAAAGTACGGGACAAAGGTACGAGCAGTACTTC. Encoded protein: CASSQSTGQRYEQYF.

This clonotype was counted between two and nine times. One junction end disagrees with the germline gene, perhaps due to a read error. This chain uses TRBV29-1 with TRBJ2-7; D might be TRBD2 (5 bases). This CDR3 region has 13 residues. Per the germline V gene, CDR1 is SQVTM and CDR2 is ANQGSEA. The CDR3 DNA follows: TGCAGCGTCGAAGGAGGCACTACCTACGAGCAGTACTTC. Translated: CSVEGGTTYEQYF.